These 30 T cell receptor beta chains originate from one sample sequenced in a study of T cell responses to AZD1222 COVID-19 vaccine. The protocol was immunoSEQ multiplex PCR, while the TCRdb copy is restricted to in-frame clones and leaves out a portion. The sample contains 84,000 or so clones, under 95% of which appear only once. The sample in question was peripheral blood, obtained on day 0 of AZD1222 vaccination. The receptor set was obtained from an adult in good health.

This rearrangement joins TRBV15 to TRBJ1-5; D not resolved. Germline assignment: CDR1 LNHNV and CDR2 YYDKDF (reference sequence). The CDR3 extends over 13 amino acids. V was clipped by 7 bases and J by 2 bases, with 9 bases between them. The CDR3 sequence is CATKGLGNQPQHF. CDR3 coding DNA: TGTGCCACCAAAGGGCTGGGCAATCAGCCCCAGCATTTT.

The CDR3 DNA is TGCGCCAGCAGCTTTAGGGGGTACCGGTCCACCGGGGAGCTGTTTTTT. Protein product: CASSFRGYRSTGELFF. The rearrangement links TRBV5-1 to TRBJ2-2, with a possible D match to TRBD1 (6 bases). This CDR3 has 16 residues. Trimming shortened V by 2 bases and J by 4 bases, and 15 bases separated the two germline ends. CDR1 and CDR2 from the germline V gene are SGHRS and YFSETQ.

This chain connects TRBV9 to TRBJ2-5, with D unresolved. The germline gives CDR1 SGDLS, CDR2 YYNGEE. This CDR3 has 14 amino acids. Trimming cost V 0 bases and J 2 bases, with 8 bases left between them. CDR3 region: CASSVGQPQETQYF. CDR3 sequence (DNA): TGTGCCAGCAGCGTAGGACAACCTCAAGAGACCCAGTACTTC.

The V call is TRBV5-1, the J call TRBJ2-3; the D gene is possibly TRBD2 (5 bases). The CDR3 spans 14 residues. The V and J ends lost 0 bases and 3 bases respectively, with 8 bases between them. Germline values: CDR1 SGHRS, CDR2 YFSETQ. Written as DNA, the CDR3 is TGCGCCAGCAGCTTGGCGGGGTTTACAGATACGCAGTATTTT. Translated, it gives CASSLAGFTDTQYF.

The chain has TRBV5-6 and TRBJ2-7, with D perhaps matching TRBD2 (6 bases). The CDR3 length is 15 residues. The germline CDR1 and CDR2 sequences are SGHDT and YYEEEE. V dropped 0 bases and J dropped 0 bases, with 10 bases sitting between them. The CDR3 sequence is CASSLAPGSSYEQYF. The CDR3 DNA reads as TGTGCCAGCAGCTTGGCCCCCGGGAGCTCCTACGAGCAGTACTTC.

This clone appeared a few times. CDR3 nucleotide sequence: TGTGCCAGCAGCCAAAAGGGCCAGGGGCGCCAGCCCCAGCATTTT. It is translated as CASSQKGQGRQPQHF. This chain connects TRBV28 to TRBJ1-5; possible D gene TRBD1, 6 bases. From germline, CDR1 is MDHEN and CDR2 SYDVKM. This CDR3 is 15 amino acids long. V lost 6 bases to trimming and J lost 7 bases, with 19 bases between them. Full variable domain (rest looked up from reference TRBV28 and TRBJ1-5): DVKVTQSSRYLVKRTGEKVFLECVQDMDHENMFWYRQDPGLGLRLIYFSYDVKMKEKGDIPEGYSVSREKKERFSLILESASTNQTSMYLCASSQKGQGRQPQHFGDGTRLSIL.

The chain joins TRBV27 to TRBJ1-5, with D possibly matching TRBD1 (5 bases). In germline, CDR1 is MNHEY, CDR2 SMNVEV (reference sequence). This CDR3 comprises 14 residues. V shed 3 bases and J shed 7 bases, with 13 bases lying between them. The CDR3 region is CASSFTGLGQPQHF. CDR3 DNA: TGTGCCAGCAGTTTTACAGGTTTAGGACAGCCCCAGCATTTT.

The DNA of the CDR3 is TGCGCCAGCGCCCTCCTAGGCACAGATACGCAGTATTTT. Encoded protein: CASALLGTDTQYF. The rearrangement uses TRBV5-1 and TRBJ2-3, with D unresolved. The germline V and J ends were trimmed by 7 bases and 1 base, with 10 bases remaining between them. Per germline, CDR1 SGHRS and CDR2 YFSETQ. This CDR3 is built from 13 residues.

This chain uses TRBV19 with TRBJ1-1; D possibly corresponds to TRBD1 (6 bases). Germline CDR1 is LNHDA and CDR2 is SQIVND (reference sequence). The CDR3 runs to 13 residues. The V and J ends lost 7 bases and 8 bases respectively, with 17 bases between them. The CDR3 protein is CASNTGSITEAFF. As DNA, the CDR3 is TGTGCCAGTAACACAGGGAGTATCACCGAAGCTTTCTTT.

The CDR3 DNA is TGTGCCTGGGGCGGCCGGCCGGGTGAGCAGTACTTC. Protein product: CAWGGRPGEQYF. The genes are TRBV28 and TRBJ2-7; maybe TRBD1 (5 bases). There are 12 residues in the CDR3. Between the trimmed V and J ends, which lost 11 bases and 7 bases, there was a span of 18 bases. Germline-derived CDR1 and CDR2 are MDHEN and SYDVKM.

The chain joins TRBV28 to TRBJ1-5; no clear D gene. V lost 6 bases and J 2 bases, leaving 8 bases between the germline ends. The CDR3 length is 13 residues. Per the germline V gene, CDR1 is MDHEN and CDR2 is SYDVKM. The CDR3 region is CASREIRNQPQHF. The CDR3, as DNA: TGTGCCAGCAGAGAGATTCGCAATCAGCCCCAGCATTTT.

This chain connects TRBV14 to TRBJ2-5, with D possibly TRBD2 on 6 matching bases. There are 13 residues in the CDR3. Germline V lookup: CDR1 SGHDN, CDR2 FVKESK. Trimming stripped 4 bases from V and 5 bases from J, with 11 bases between. CDR3 sequence (DNA): TGTGCCAGCAGCCCTTCCGGAGGGGAGACCCAGTACTTC. Amino acid sequence: CASSPSGGETQYF.

This sequence joins TRBV6-1 and TRBJ1-6; 7 nucleotides align to TRBD1. CDR1 MNHNS and CDR2 SASEGT come from the germline V gene. This CDR3 is 18 amino acids long. J lost 10 bases, V lost 2 bases, and 17 bases had no gene match. CDR3 sequence (DNA): TGTGCCAGCAGTGAACTCGGGACAGAGCGTCTTTTTTGGTCACCCCTCCACTTT. Protein sequence: CASSELGTERLFWSPLHF.

The CDR3 DNA is TGCGCCAGCAACCCAGAGACTAGCAGCTACAATGAGCAGTTCTTC. It is translated as CASNPETSSYNEQFF. The chain employs TRBV10-2 and TRBJ2-1; 7 positions match TRBD2. The CDR3 loop spans 15 amino acids. Germline CDR1 WSHSY, CDR2 SAAADI. Trimming cost V 7 bases and J 3 bases; bases outside gene matches: 9.

The J gene is TRBJ2-2, the V gene TRBV4-1, with TRBD1 matching over 9 bases. The CDR3 loop spans 14 amino acids. Germline lookup yields CDR1 MGHRA and CDR2 YSYEKL. V lost 4 bases and J lost 10; bases outside the gene matches: 7. The CDR3 nucleotides read TGCGCCAGCAGCCTCTACAGGGGGCCCGAGGAGCTGTTTTTT. The encoded protein is CASSLYRGPEELFF.

This clone showed up just once. The J gene is TRBJ2-1, the V gene TRBV2; D possibly corresponds to TRBD1 (5 bases). The CDR3 is 14 residues long. CDR1 and CDR2 from the germline V gene are SNHLY and FYNNEI. V lost 1 base, J lost 5 bases, and 9 bases lay in between. This CDR3 is CASSEGQRDNEQFF. The CDR3 DNA sequence: TGTGCCAGCAGTGAAGGACAGAGAGACAATGAGCAGTTCTTC. Complete variable domain (other parts from reference TRBV2 and TRBJ2-1): EPEVTQTPSHQVTQMGQEVILRCVPISNHLYFYWYRQILGQKVEFLVSFYNNEISEKSEIFDDQFSVERPDGSNFTLKIRSTKLEDSAMYFCASSEGQRDNEQFFGPGTRLTVL.

The CDR3 reads CASSLRGLLNEQFF. The CDR3 DNA reads TGTGCCAGCAGTTTACGGGGACTCCTGAATGAGCAGTTCTTC. The rearrangement uses TRBV28 and TRBJ2-1, with TRBD2 as a possible D gene (6 bases). This CDR3 region has 14 residues. Germline values: CDR1 MDHEN, CDR2 SYDVKM. V lost 2 bases, J lost 7 bases, and 12 bases lay in between.

The chain uses TRBV24-1 and TRBJ2-3; TRBD2 matches 10 bases. CDR3 length: 15 amino acids. Germline-derived CDR1 and CDR2 are KGHDR and SFDVKD. V lost 5 bases to trimming and J lost 4 bases; unmatched junction nucleotides: 5. The CDR3 DNA reads as TGTGCCACCAGTGGTAGCGGGAGGTTGGCAGATACGCAGTATTTT. Translation: CATSGSGRLADTQYF.

DNA for the CDR3: TGTGCCAGCAGACCTCCGGGACAGAGTGACAATGAGCAGTTCTTC. Protein: CASRPPGQSDNEQFF. The chain is built from TRBV5-4 and TRBJ2-1; 7 nucleotides match TRBD1. The CDR3 runs to 15 residues. From germline, CDR1 is SGHNT and CDR2 YYREEE (reference sequence). V gave up 5 bases and J gave up 5 bases; unmatched junction bases: 10.

The V call is TRBV11-2, the J call TRBJ2-7; 10 positions agree with TRBD2. The junction had 2 bases not matched to a gene; V was cut back by 5 bases and J by 4 bases. The CDR3 length is 13 residues. Per germline, CDR1 SGHAT and CDR2 FQNNGV. This CDR3 reads CASSRAGGYEQYF. DNA for the CDR3: TGTGCCAGCAGCCGAGCGGGGGGGTACGAGCAGTACTTC.

The rearrangement joins TRBV4-1 to TRBJ1-5; unclear D gene. In germline, CDR1 is MGHRA, CDR2 YSYEKL. Trimming took off 1 base at V and 2 bases at J, with 12 bases between the two ends. The CDR3 consists of 16 residues. CDR3 sequence: CASSQVARERNQPQHF. Written as DNA, the CDR3 is TGCGCCAGCAGCCAAGTTGCGAGGGAGCGCAATCAGCCCCAGCATTTT.

The chain uses TRBV28 and TRBJ2-7; D remains ambiguous. V shed 2 bases and J shed 2 bases, with 10 bases lying between them. The CDR3 contains 14 residues. CDR1 and CDR2 from the germline V gene are MDHEN and SYDVKM. CDR3 nucleotide sequence: TGTGCCAGCAGTTTACGGGTTGCCACCTACGAGCAGTACTTC. This encodes CASSLRVATYEQYF.

V and J are TRBV6-5 and TRBJ1-4; D gene uncertain. CDR1 is MNHEY and CDR2 is SVGAGI in the germline V gene. V dropped 0 bases and J dropped 3 bases, with 11 bases sitting between them. CDR3 size: 16 residues. The CDR3, as DNA: TGTGCCAGCAGTTACTCGAGTGTCTGGGCTAATGAAAAACTGTTTTTT. It specifies CASSYSSVWANEKLFF.

This sequence joins TRBV5-1 and TRBJ1-1; D call uncertain. CDR1 and CDR2 (germline): SGHRS, YFSETQ. The CDR3 consists of 15 residues. Trimming left V 3 bases short and J 0 bases short, with 12 bases between. CDR3 sequence reads: CASSSRTAMNTEAFF. The CDR3 bases are TGCGCCAGCAGCTCCAGAACAGCAATGAACACTGAAGCTTTCTTT.

This clone was recorded only once. The chain links TRBV2 to TRBJ2-5, with D perhaps matching TRBD2 (6 bases). Germline V gives CDR1 SNHLY, CDR2 FYNNEI. Trimming shortened V by 4 bases and J by 4 bases, and 13 bases separated the two germline ends. This CDR3 region has 14 residues. DNA of the CDR3: TGTGCCAGCAGTGGACGAGTGGGGGGAGAGACCCAGTACTTC. This codes for CASSGRVGGETQYF. The full variable domain, completed using reference TRBV2 and TRBJ2-5, is EPEVTQTPSHQVTQMGQEVILRCVPISNHLYFYWYRQILGQKVEFLVSFYNNEISEKSEIFDDQFSVERPDGSNFTLKIRSTKLEDSAMYFCASSGRVGGETQYFGPGTRLLVL.

The chain combines TRBV28 with TRBJ2-7; 8 bases are a match to TRBD1. Germline V lookup: CDR1 MDHEN, CDR2 SYDVKM. The trim removed 6 bases at V and 6 bases at J, leaving 4 bases unmatched. The CDR3 sequence is 12 residues long. CDR3 sequence reads: CASRRDRGEQYF. In DNA, the CDR3 is TGTGCCAGCAGACGTGACAGGGGCGAGCAGTACTTC.

The chain employs TRBV28 and TRBJ2-1, with 9 bases aligning to TRBD1. The CDR3 spans 15 residues. V gave up 4 bases and J gave up 4 bases; unmatched junction bases: 5. Germline CDR1 is MDHEN and CDR2 is SYDVKM. The CDR3 sequence: CASSSGQGLYNEQFF. The CDR3 nucleotides are TGTGCCAGCAGTTCCGGACAGGGGTTGTACAATGAGCAGTTCTTC.

V usage is TRBV2 and J usage is TRBJ2-1; D may be TRBD1 (6 bases). Germline lookup yields CDR1 SNHLY and CDR2 FYNNEI. The CDR3 runs to 15 residues. Deletions cut 6 bases from V and 8 bases from J, with 20 bases between. CDR3 DNA sequence: TGTGCCAGCAGCCGAAGGGCCCAGGGGTCCGATGAGCAGTTCTTC. Its translation is CASSRRAQGSDEQFF.

This chain connects TRBV19 to TRBJ1-2; D gene ambiguous. The germline CDR1 and CDR2 sequences are LNHDA and SQIVND (reference sequence). This CDR3 spans 14 amino acids. V gave up 3 bases and J gave up 4 bases, with 12 bases separating them. CDR3 in DNA: TGTGCCAGTAGTATCCCAGAGGAGAGCTATGGCTACACCTTC. Its translation: CASSIPEESYGYTF.

This clone occurred once. This chain joins TRBV29-1 and TRBJ2-3; no firm D call. Germline CDR1 is SQVTM and CDR2 is ANQGSEA. V lost 1 base and J lost 2, with 7 bases in between. CDR3 size: 13 residues. The CDR3 protein is CSVEGLNTDTQYF. The CDR3 DNA reads as TGCAGCGTTGAAGGACTGAACACAGATACGCAGTATTTT.